Listed here are 21 T cell receptor beta chains from one sample, sequenced in a study of spatial heterogeneity in lung cancer. TCRdb recomputed calls from the 5' RACE reads with MiXCR, one row per CDR3 protein. This table holds over 9,500 distinct CDR3 sequences, about a sixth found once. Time point noted: sample taken at primary tumor resection. Whole RNA, isolated from tumor, nontumor lung or frozen PBMC, was sequenced without prior sorting. The sequences come from PBMCs, collected at surgery. Receptor source: a male donor with early-stage non-small cell lung cancer.

The chain combines TRBV20-1 with TRBJ2-1, with a weak D call TRBD1 (6 bases). The germline V gene has CDR1 DFQATT and CDR2 SNEGSKA (reference sequence). CDR3 length: 14 amino acids. Trimming removed 6 bases from V and 4 bases from J, with 16 bases in between. CDR3 in amino acids: CSASRGDDYNEQFF. CDR3 in DNA: TGCAGTGCCAGCAGGGGCGACGATTACAATGAGCAGTTCTTC.

This clonotype was observed a few times. This chain uses TRBV28 with TRBJ2-1; maybe TRBD2 (6 bases). V gave up 2 bases and J gave up 6 bases, with 14 bases separating them. The CDR3 totals 15 residues. Germline CDR1 is MDHEN and CDR2 is SYDVKM. CDR3 DNA: TGTGCCAGCAGTTTAATTACTAGCCCCCTCAATGAGCAGTTCTTC. Translation gives CASSLITSPLNEQFF.

The table lists this clonotype with many counts. The V call is TRBV28, the J call TRBJ2-5, with 7 bases lining up with TRBD1. V dropped 2 bases and J dropped 2; count of bases not matched to a gene: 2. The CDR3 totals 14 residues. From germline, CDR1 is MDHEN and CDR2 SYDVKM. The CDR3 reads CASSLLTGQETQYF. In DNA, the CDR3 is TGTGCCAGCAGTTTACTGACAGGGCAAGAGACCCAGTACTTC.

This clonotype was seen more than once but under ten times. J is TRBJ1-1 and V is TRBV29-1; 10 bases agree with TRBD1. Germline V lookup: CDR1 SQVTM, CDR2 ANQGSEA. J lost 4 bases, V lost 6 bases, and 11 bases had no gene match. The CDR3 totals 15 residues. For the CDR3, the DNA is TGCAGCGTCCGAGGGACAGGGGCAGGGGGCACTGAAGCTTTCTTT. Protein sequence: CSVRGTGAGGTEAFF.

This clonotype was seen ten or more times. The J gene is TRBJ1-1, the V gene TRBV6-5, with 8 bases fitting TRBD1. Germline lookup yields CDR1 MNHEY and CDR2 SVGAGI. The V segment lost 0 bases and the J segment 5 bases; nucleotides outside the gene matches: 5. CDR3 length: 15 amino acids. CDR3 amino acids: CASSYSGQGWTEAFF. CDR3 in DNA: TGTGCCAGCAGTTACTCAGGACAGGGCTGGACTGAAGCTTTCTTT.

This clonotype was observed many times. This chain links TRBV29-1 with TRBJ2-1, with D possibly being TRBD2 (5 bases). V lost 3 bases, J lost 1 base, and 10 bases lay in between. The V gene's germline CDR1 is SQVTM and CDR2 ANQGSEA. The CDR3 loop spans 14 amino acids. The CDR3, as DNA: TGCAGCGTTGAGGGAGCGGTATCCTACAATGAGCAGTTCTTC. This gives the protein CSVEGAVSYNEQFF.

This clonotype appeared many times. The J gene is TRBJ2-2, the V gene TRBV19; the D call may be TRBD1 or TRBD2 (5 bases each). Trimming took off 11 bases at V and 1 base at J, with 11 bases between the two ends. The germline V gene encodes CDR1 LNHDA and CDR2 SQIVND (reference sequence). The CDR3 extends over 13 amino acids. The CDR3 DNA reads as TGTGCCGCAATGGGGGAGAACACCGGGGAGCTGTTTTTT. Encoded protein: CAAMGENTGELFF.

This clonotype came up many times. The chain carries TRBV27 and TRBJ2-3; D might be TRBD1 (5 bases). CDR3 length equals 12 residues. V was shortened by 6 bases and J by 3 bases, with 7 bases between the two germline ends. The germline V gene has CDR1 MNHEY and CDR2 SMNVEV (reference sequence). The chain's CDR3 is CASRTGTDTQYF. As DNA, the CDR3 is TGTGCCAGCAGAACAGGTACAGATACGCAGTATTTT.

This clonotype is medium-sized in the sample. The chain links TRBV20-1 to TRBJ2-5; 7 bases agree with TRBD1. Germline V lookup: CDR1 DFQATT, CDR2 SNEGSKA (reference sequence). The V gene end was trimmed by 0 bases and the J gene end by 6 bases; junction bases not matched to a gene: 10. The CDR3 consists of 15 residues. CDR3 loop: CSARDPGQAGKTQYF. Written as DNA, the CDR3 is TGCAGTGCTAGAGATCCCGGACAGGCGGGCAAGACCCAGTACTTC.

This clonotype was observed a few times. The chain couples TRBV28 to TRBJ2-1; D gene ambiguous. CDR1 and CDR2 (germline): MDHEN, SYDVKM. This CDR3 has 14 residues. Trimming pared 6 bases from V and 12 bases from J, leaving 21 bases between. The CDR3, as DNA: TGTGCCAGCAGCGAGTCCATTCCTACAATCGGGCAGTTCTTC. Encoded protein: CASSESIPTIGQFF.

The V gene is TRBV5-1, the J gene TRBJ2-1; tentatively, D is TRBD2 (5 bases). This CDR3 has 14 amino acids. The germline V and J ends were trimmed by 0 bases and 7 bases, with 11 bases remaining between them. Germline V gives CDR1 SGHRS, CDR2 YFSETQ. CDR3 in amino acids: CASSLGGVENEQFF. The CDR3 bases are TGCGCCAGCAGCTTGGGGGGAGTTGAAAATGAGCAGTTCTTC.

V usage is TRBV20-1 and J usage is TRBJ1-5; 8 bases match TRBD1. The V and J ends lost 6 bases and 3 bases, in that order; junction bases with no gene match: 10. The CDR3 consists of 15 residues. Germline loops: CDR1 DFQATT, CDR2 SNEGSKA (reference sequence). The CDR3 sequence: CSATRPGGSNQPQHF. In DNA, the CDR3 is TGCAGTGCGACAAGACCAGGGGGCTCCAATCAGCCCCAGCATTTT.

This clonotype is deemed medium-sized (0.01 to 0.1%). The germline gene is not matched at one end of the junction; a read error may be the cause. The J gene is TRBJ2-3, the V gene TRBV7-7; 11 positions match TRBD2. The V gene's germline CDR1 is SSHAT and CDR2 FNYEAQ (reference sequence). The CDR3 spans 19 residues. Written as DNA, the CDR3 is TGTGCTAGCAGCTCGACGCTAGCGGGAGGTTCTGACGGGACAGATACGCAGTATTTT. This codes for CASSSTLAGGSDGTDTQYF.

About this clonotype itself: A clone one base away is much larger, so this may be a read error. The V and J genes are TRBV5-1 and TRBJ2-5; tentatively, D is TRBD1 (6 bases). CDR1 is SGHRS and CDR2 is YFSETQ in the germline V gene. CDR3 length equals 14 residues. CDR3 region: CASSLGTAQETQHF. The CDR3 nucleotides are TGCGCCAGCAGCTTGGGGACAGCGCAAGAGACCCAGCACTTC. Combining the CDR3 with reference TRBV5-1 and TRBJ2-5 gives the whole variable domain KAGVTQTPRYLIKTRGQQVTLSCSPISGHRSVSWYQQTPGQGLQFLFEYFSETQRNKGNFPGRFSGRQFSNSRSEMNVSTLELGDSALYLCASSLGTAQETQHFGPGTRLLVL.

The chain couples TRBV7-8 to TRBJ2-3, with D uncertain. Germline lookup yields CDR1 SGHVS and CDR2 FQNEAQ. The CDR3 runs 13 residues. V gave up 4 bases and J gave up 5 bases, with 10 bases separating them. CDR3 amino acids: CASSSPGRDTQYF. The CDR3 DNA reads TGTGCCAGCAGCTCTCCAGGTAGAGATACGCAGTATTTT.

This clonotype has a count of ten or more. The chain has TRBV28 and TRBJ2-5, with TRBD2 identical over 9 bases. Per the germline V gene, CDR1 is MDHEN and CDR2 is SYDVKM. J gave up 4 bases and V 6 bases, and 6 bases lay outside the gene matches. The CDR3 has 14 residues. DNA of the CDR3: TGTGCCAGCAGCCCACTTAGCGGGAGAGAGACCCAGTACTTC. This sequence encodes CASSPLSGRETQYF.

The genes are TRBV27 and TRBJ1-1; the D is unclear. Germline CDR1 and CDR2: MNHEY and SMNVEV (reference sequence). The CDR3 has 16 amino acids. V lost 6 bases, J lost 3 bases, and 20 bases lay in between. CDR3 residues: CASRSPQLGRDTEAFF. The CDR3 DNA follows: TGTGCCAGCAGATCTCCCCAGTTAGGTCGGGACACTGAAGCTTTCTTT.

This chain uses TRBV28 with TRBJ2-7; D perhaps matches TRBD1 (6 bases). Germline V lookup: CDR1 MDHEN, CDR2 SYDVKM. With 7 bases removed from V and 9 bases from J, the gap between germline ends came to 16 bases. The CDR3 runs 12 residues. CDR3 coding DNA: TGTGCCAGCACCTCACAGGGAGCTCGGCAGTACTTC. This encodes CASTSQGARQYF.

As regards this clonotype: The junction differs from germline at one of its ends, possibly a read error. The CDR3 sequence: CVSSLGRGSGRKGEQFF. For the CDR3, the DNA is TGTGTCAGCAGCTTAGGTCGGGGTAGCGGGAGGAAGGGGGAGCAGTTCTTC. This chain uses TRBV11-2 with TRBJ2-1, with 10 bases lining up with TRBD2. The CDR3 spans 17 residues. Germline V gene data show CDR1 as SGHAT and CDR2 as FQNNGV.

The chain carries TRBV9 and TRBJ2-7; TRBD2 agrees at 8 bases. V was clipped by 3 bases and J by 2 bases; unmatched bases: 4. The CDR3 runs 14 residues. From germline, CDR1 is SGDLS and CDR2 YYNGEE. Written as DNA, the CDR3 is TGTGCCAGCAGCGGAATAGCGGGGACCTACGAGCAGTACTTC. It specifies CASSGIAGTYEQYF.

This clonotype was picked up many times. The genes are TRBV9 and TRBJ2-2, with 9 bases aligning to TRBD2. There are 16 residues in the CDR3. Germline V gives CDR1 SGDLS, CDR2 YYNGEE. The V gene end was trimmed by 3 bases and the J gene end by 1 base; junction bases not matched to a gene: 4. This chain's CDR3 is CASSARLAENTGELFF. The CDR3 bases are TGTGCCAGCAGCGCAAGACTAGCGGAGAACACCGGGGAGCTGTTTTTT.